Following are 28 T cell receptor beta chains from one sample sequenced in a study of T cell repertoires in cytomegalovirus infection. From the reads, TCRdb called clonotypes with MiXCR, one entry per CDR3 protein. The table lists 230,000 or so distinct CDR3 sequences, more than 15% of them singletons. Sequencing input: CD8+ T cells from PBMCs. Source of these receptors: a human donor in good health (CMV status not recorded). Some clones in this sample may be carry-over from other donors' samples.

This clonotype was counted ten times or more. The chain combines TRBV7-8 with TRBJ2-5; D remains unclear. CDR1 and CDR2 from the germline V gene are SGHVS and FQNEAQ. Trimming removed 2 bases at V and 4 bases at J, with 8 bases between. The CDR3 runs to 13 residues. The CDR3 region has the DNA TGTGCCAGCAGCTTAACGGGCGGAGAGACCCAGTACTTC. Encoded protein: CASSLTGGETQYF.

About this clonotype: The junction departs from germline at one end; a sequencing error may be responsible. V is TRBV4-1 and J is TRBJ2-7; D remains ambiguous. There are 16 residues in the CDR3. Germline CDR1 MGHRA, CDR2 YSYEKL. The CDR3 sequence: CASSPTNSDPYYEQYF. DNA for the CDR3: TGTGCCAGCAGCCCCACCAATTCGGACCCTTACTACGAGCAGTACTTC.

The sample holds a few counts of this clonotype. V usage is TRBV6-2 or TRBV6-3 and J usage is TRBJ1-2; perhaps TRBD1 as D (6 bases). CDR3 size: 13 residues. CDR1 is MNHEY and CDR2 is SVGEGT in the germline V gene. V was trimmed by 2 bases and J by 8 bases, leaving 12 bases between them. The CDR3 DNA is TGTGCCAGCAGTTACGGGGGGGCGGAAGGCTACACCTTC. Translation: CASSYGGAEGYTF.

CDR3: CASSEFPLRTGEDYGYTF. As DNA, the CDR3 is TGTGCCAGCAGTGAATTTCCCCTCCGGACAGGGGAGGACTATGGCTACACCTTC. This chain uses TRBV6-1 with TRBJ1-2; 9 bases are shared with TRBD1. With 2 bases clipped from V and 3 bases from J, the junction kept 13 bases outside the gene matches. Germline V gives CDR1 MNHNS, CDR2 SASEGT. This CDR3 has 18 residues.

The V and J genes are TRBV24-1 and TRBJ2-2; D is unclear. Per the germline V gene, CDR1 is KGHDR and CDR2 is SFDVKD. V gave up 5 bases and J gave up 1 base, with 13 bases separating them. The CDR3 length is 16 residues. For the CDR3, the DNA is TGTGCCACCAGTGCGAGTTCATCCTGGAACACCGGGGAGCTGTTTTTT. This translates into CATSASSSWNTGELFF.

This clonotype has only a few counts. V usage is TRBV12-3 or TRBV12-4 and J usage is TRBJ1-1; D call uncertain. Trimming left V 8 bases short and J 8 bases short, with 12 bases between. This CDR3 spans 11 amino acids. The CDR3 spells CASGVGQEAFF. CDR3 bases: TGTGCCAGCGGAGTTGGGCAAGAAGCTTTCTTT.

This clonotype has a handful of counts. The V gene is TRBV29-1, the J gene TRBJ2-1; D not resolved. Looked up from germline, CDR1 is SQVTM and CDR2 is ANQGSEA. V lost 3 bases and J 1 base, leaving 7 bases between the germline ends. This CDR3 is 13 amino acids long. The DNA for the CDR3 is TGCAGCGTTGAGTGGGGATCCTACAATGAGCAGTTCTTC. Its protein product is CSVEWGSYNEQFF.

The chain recombines TRBV18 with TRBJ2-5; 8 bases line up with TRBD1. Germline V CDR1 and CDR2: KGHSH, LQKENI. The CDR3 totals 16 residues. The V gene end was trimmed by 3 bases and the J gene end by 2 bases; junction bases not matched to a gene: 8. The CDR3 loop reads CASSPDRDRRQETQYF. The DNA for the CDR3 is TGTGCCAGCTCACCGGACCGGGACAGGAGACAAGAGACCCAGTACTTC.

About this clonotype itself: This may be a read error, as it is one base from a much larger clone. The gene calls are TRBV7-2 and TRBJ1-2, with a weak D call TRBD1 (5 bases). Germline V gives CDR1 SGHTA, CDR2 FQGNSA. CDR3 size: 12 residues. The CDR3 reads CVSSIRDHGYTF. The CDR3 nucleotides are TGTGTCAGCAGCATCCGGGACCATGGCTACACCTTC.

This clonotype was counted a few times. V and J are TRBV5-6 and TRBJ2-1, with 14 bases identical to TRBD2. Trimming took 4 bases from V and 3 from J; bases not matched to a gene: 3. Germline CDR1 reads SGHDT; CDR2 reads YYEEEE. The length of the CDR3 is 16 residues. As DNA, the CDR3 is TGTGCCAGCAGCGGGGGACTAGCGGGGGACTACAATGAGCAGTTCTTC. Protein product: CASSGGLAGDYNEQFF.

This clonotype has at least ten counts. The genes are TRBV7-2 and TRBJ2-1; unclear D gene. From germline, CDR1 is SGHTA and CDR2 FQGNSA. This CDR3 has 12 amino acids. Trimming left V 5 bases short and J 7 bases short, with 9 bases between. The CDR3 protein is CASSPYLNEQFF. CDR3 DNA sequence: TGTGCCAGCAGCCCTTATCTAAATGAGCAGTTCTTC.

The genes are TRBV7-3 and TRBJ2-1; no clear D. CDR1 and CDR2 (germline): SGHTA, FQGTGA. V dropped 5 bases and J dropped 7 bases, with 15 bases sitting between them. The CDR3 consists of 14 residues. The chain's CDR3 is CASSPTTAWNEQFF. The CDR3 DNA is TGTGCCAGCAGCCCCACGACTGCCTGGAATGAGCAGTTCTTC. The whole variable domain, remainder taken from reference TRBV7-3 and TRBJ2-1, is GAGVSQTPSNKVTEKGKYVELRCDPISGHTALYWYRQSLGQGPEFLIYFQGTGAADDSGLPNDRFFAVRPEGSVSTLKIQRTERGDSAVYLCASSPTTAWNEQFFGPGTRLTVL.

At least ten counts were recorded for this clonotype. The chain employs TRBV4-1 and TRBJ1-4, with D maybe TRBD1 (5 bases). Germline values: CDR1 MGHRA, CDR2 YSYEKL. This CDR3 region has 17 residues. The germline V and J ends were trimmed by 4 bases and 1 base, with 16 bases remaining between them. The CDR3 DNA sequence: TGCGCCAGCAGCCCTCGAAGGGGCCGCCAAACTAATGAAAAACTGTTTTTT. This encodes CASSPRRGRQTNEKLFF.

The chain links TRBV7-6 to TRBJ1-1; TRBD1 matches 7 bases. Germline loops: CDR1 SGHVS, CDR2 FNYEAQ. CDR3 size: 18 residues. V shed 1 base and J 5 bases; nucleotides not matched to a gene: 16. CDR3: CASSLDPKTGTETTEAFF. Written as DNA, the CDR3 is TGTGCCAGCAGCTTAGACCCAAAAACCGGGACAGAGACTACTGAAGCTTTCTTT.

This clonotype was detected many times. The CDR3 protein is CASSLAARELDQPQHF. Here the CDR3 DNA reads TGTGCCAGCAGCTTAGCGGCCAGGGAATTGGATCAGCCCCAGCATTTT. J is TRBJ1-5 and V is TRBV7-8, with D possibly being TRBD1 (5 bases). Trimming pared 0 bases from V and 5 bases from J, leaving 14 bases between. The germline V gene encodes CDR1 SGHVS and CDR2 FQNEAQ. CDR3 length: 16 amino acids.

The rearrangement uses TRBV12-3 or TRBV12-4 and TRBJ1-4, with 10 bases lining up with TRBD1. With 4 bases clipped from V and 6 bases from J, the junction kept 8 bases outside the gene matches. The CDR3 totals 16 residues. In nucleotides, the CDR3 is TGTGCCAGCAGTTCCCCCTCCGGGACAGGGGATGAAAAACTGTTTTTT. Amino acid sequence: CASSSPSGTGDEKLFF.

The sample holds many counts of this clonotype. J is TRBJ2-3 and V is TRBV29-1; D not resolved. In germline, CDR1 is SQVTM, CDR2 ANQGSEA. V was clipped by 3 bases and J by 2 bases, with 9 bases between them. This CDR3 is 13 amino acids long. The CDR3 DNA reads TGCAGCGTTGATTGGGGATTCACAGATACGCAGTATTTT. As protein: CSVDWGFTDTQYF.

The chain joins TRBV7-6 to TRBJ2-7, with 8 bases matching TRBD2. The assigned J gene may be wrong: the sequence end matches TRBJ2-1 better. Germline CDR1 and CDR2: SGHVS and FNYEAQ. This CDR3 comprises 14 residues. The CDR3 DNA sequence: TGTGCCAGCAGCTTGGGCGGGGGGACCTACGAGCAGTTCTTC. This encodes CASSLGGGTYEQFF.

This clonotype came up many times. CDR3 nucleotide sequence: TGTGTCCCGTTCGGACAGCTAACGGCCGGGGAGCTGTTTTTT. Translated: CVPFGQLTAGELFF. V and J are TRBV7-9 and TRBJ2-2; D might be TRBD1 (6 bases). The length of the CDR3 is 14 residues. CDR1 is SEHNR, CDR2 FQNEAQ, per germline (reference sequence).

The sample holds a few counts of this clonotype. The chain recombines TRBV10-3 with TRBJ1-1; a weak D match, TRBD1 (5 bases). CDR1 is ENHRY, CDR2 SYGVKD, per germline. This CDR3 is built from 15 residues. Trimming left V 0 bases short and J 1 base short, with 9 bases between. The CDR3 loop reads CAISESRQGNTEAFF. CDR3 nucleotide sequence: TGTGCCATCAGTGAGTCGCGGCAGGGGAACACTGAAGCTTTCTTT.

The chain links TRBV4-3 to TRBJ2-7; D is undetermined. The CDR3 runs to 14 residues. CDR1 LGHNA and CDR2 YSLEER come from the germline V gene. V was trimmed by 1 base and J by 2 bases, leaving 9 bases between them. CDR3 protein: CASSQVTSAYEQYF. The CDR3 coding sequence is TGCGCCAGCAGCCAAGTAACCTCAGCCTACGAGCAGTACTTC.

This clonotype was counted between two and nine times. The chain has TRBV15 and TRBJ2-7; 9 bases align to TRBD1. Unmatched junction bases numbered 3, after V lost 0 bases and J lost 0 bases. The CDR3 contains 16 residues. Germline CDR1 is LNHNV and CDR2 is YYDKDF (reference sequence). The CDR3 nucleotides read TGTGCCACCAGCAGAGACGGGACAGGGAGCTCCTACGAGCAGTACTTC. It codes for CATSRDGTGSSYEQYF.

This clonotype was observed at least ten times. V gene TRBV7-8 combines with J gene TRBJ1-4, with a weak D call TRBD1 (5 bases). CDR1 is SGHVS and CDR2 is FQNEAQ in the germline V gene. Trimming shortened V by 7 bases and J by 4 bases, and 22 bases separated the two germline ends. The CDR3 runs to 17 residues. The CDR3 region has the DNA TGTGCCAGCACCAAAGAGGGGCAGGGCTGGGATAATGAAAAACTGTTTTTT. Translating it yields CASTKEGQGWDNEKLFF.

This clonotype was detected only a few times. The chain uses TRBV20-1 and TRBJ2-5; D possibly matches TRBD1 or TRBD2 (6 bases each). The CDR3 is 16 amino acids. Germline V gene data show CDR1 as DFQATT and CDR2 as SNEGSKA (reference sequence). V was shortened by 1 base and J by 5 bases, with 20 bases between the two germline ends. CDR3 amino acids: CSARVKQGGIGETQYF. The DNA of the CDR3 is TGCAGTGCTAGAGTTAAACAGGGAGGTATTGGGGAGACCCAGTACTTC.

CDR3: CSVEDLLAGGTEQFF. The CDR3 coding sequence is TGCAGCGTTGAAGATTTATTAGCGGGGGGGACTGAGCAGTTCTTC. The V gene is TRBV29-1, the J gene TRBJ2-1, with TRBD2 matching 11 bases. Looked up from germline, CDR1 is SQVTM and CDR2 is ANQGSEA. After removal of 0 bases from V and 9 bases from J, the junction contained 7 bases not matched to a gene. The CDR3 runs to 15 residues.

The gene calls are TRBV14 and TRBJ2-2; unclear D gene. Trimming removed 1 base at V and 4 bases at J, with 7 bases between. The germline V gene has CDR1 SGHDN and CDR2 FVKESK. The CDR3 is 14 residues long. CDR3 sequence (DNA): TGTGCCAGCAGCCAAGGGCCGGTCACCGGGGAGCTGTTTTTT. Encoded protein: CASSQGPVTGELFF.

This clonotype was picked up a small number of times. The CDR3 bases are TGTGCCAGCAGTCGGGGGGTTAGCGGCAATGAGCAGTTCTTC. This sequence encodes CASSRGVSGNEQFF. The V gene is TRBV27, the J gene TRBJ2-1; 7 nucleotides agree with TRBD2. Germline CDR1 and CDR2: MNHEY and SMNVEV (reference sequence). The CDR3 is made up of 14 amino acids. V gave up 5 bases and J gave up 6 bases; unmatched junction bases: 7.

Of note for this clonotype: The junction shows a germline mismatch at one end, possibly a read error. V is TRBV12-3 or TRBV12-4 and J is TRBJ2-7, with D perhaps assigned TRBD1 or TRBD2 (5 bases each). This CDR3 contains 11 residues. CDR3 sequence reads: CVSRWGYEQYF. CDR3 DNA sequence: TGTGTCAGCAGATGGGGGTACGAGCAGTACTTC.